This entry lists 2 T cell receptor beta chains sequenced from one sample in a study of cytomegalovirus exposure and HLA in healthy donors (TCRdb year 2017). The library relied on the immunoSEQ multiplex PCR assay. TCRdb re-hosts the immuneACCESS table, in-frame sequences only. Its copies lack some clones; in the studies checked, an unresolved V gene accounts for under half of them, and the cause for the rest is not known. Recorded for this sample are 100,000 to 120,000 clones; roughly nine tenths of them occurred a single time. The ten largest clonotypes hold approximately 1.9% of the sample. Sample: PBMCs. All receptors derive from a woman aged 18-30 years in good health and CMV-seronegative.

For the CDR3, the DNA is TGTGCCAGCAGCTTGAGGGGGCGTTTAGCTTTCTTT. Amino acids: CASSLRGRLAFF. The rearrangement links TRBV7-2 to TRBJ1-1, with 7 bases fitting TRBD1. The CDR3 spans 12 residues. Germline-derived CDR1 and CDR2 are SGHTA and FQGNSA. V shed 3 bases and J 10 bases; nucleotides not matched to a gene: 5.

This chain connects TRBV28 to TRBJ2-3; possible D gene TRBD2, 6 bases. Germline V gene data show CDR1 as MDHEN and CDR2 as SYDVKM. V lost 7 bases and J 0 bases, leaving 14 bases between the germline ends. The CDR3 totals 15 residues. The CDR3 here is CASNTAGRSTDTQYF. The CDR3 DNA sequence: TGTGCCAGCAATACGGCGGGGCGTAGCACAGATACGCAGTATTTT.